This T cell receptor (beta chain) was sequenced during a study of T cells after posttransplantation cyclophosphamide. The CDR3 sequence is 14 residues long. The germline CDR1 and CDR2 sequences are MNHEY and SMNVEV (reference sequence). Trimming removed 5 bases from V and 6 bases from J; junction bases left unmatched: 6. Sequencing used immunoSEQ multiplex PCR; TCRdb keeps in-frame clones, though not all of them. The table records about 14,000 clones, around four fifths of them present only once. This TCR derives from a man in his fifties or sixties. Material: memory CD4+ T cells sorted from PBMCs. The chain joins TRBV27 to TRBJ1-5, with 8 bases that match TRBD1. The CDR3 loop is CASSRQGAAQPQHF. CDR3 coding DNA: TGTGCCAGCAGTCGGCAGGGGGCTGCTCAGCCCCAGCATTTT.